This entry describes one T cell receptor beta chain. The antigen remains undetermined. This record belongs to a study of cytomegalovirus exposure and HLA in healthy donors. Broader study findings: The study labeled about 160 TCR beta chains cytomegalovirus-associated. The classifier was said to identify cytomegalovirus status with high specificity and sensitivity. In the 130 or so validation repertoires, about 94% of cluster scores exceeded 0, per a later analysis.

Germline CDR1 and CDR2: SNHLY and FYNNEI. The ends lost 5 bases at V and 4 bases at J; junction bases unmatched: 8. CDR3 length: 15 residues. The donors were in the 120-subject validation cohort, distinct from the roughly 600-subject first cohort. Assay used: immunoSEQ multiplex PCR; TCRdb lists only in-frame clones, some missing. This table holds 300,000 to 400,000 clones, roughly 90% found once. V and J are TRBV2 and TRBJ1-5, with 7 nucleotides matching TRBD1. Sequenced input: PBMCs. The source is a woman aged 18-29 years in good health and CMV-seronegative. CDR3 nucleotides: TGTGCCAGCAGTCCCTTTGACAGGGAGAATCAGCCCCAGCATTTT. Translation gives CASSPFDRENQPQHF.